These 6 T cell receptor beta chains share one sample of origin, sequenced in a study of early T cells in non-severe SARS-CoV-2 infection. TCRdb re-derived calls from the 5' RACE reads in MiXCR, one entry per CDR3 protein. The sample contains tens of thousands of distinct CDR3 sequences, around 13% of which appear only once. Sequencing used whole blood. The receptor source for this set is an adult who was a healthcare worker with PCR-confirmed SARS-CoV-2 infection or an uninfected control (not recorded which).

This clonotype occurred once. The chain employs TRBV27 and TRBJ2-5; no firm D call. V lost 0 bases and J lost 5, with 7 bases in between. Germline CDR1 MNHEY, CDR2 SMNVEV (reference sequence). The CDR3 spans 13 residues. As DNA, the CDR3 is TGTGCCAGCAGTTTATCCCAGAGGGAGACCCAGTACTTC. It encodes CASSLSQRETQYF.

This clonotype was observed many times. V and J are TRBV20-1 and TRBJ2-3, with D unresolved. V gave up 7 bases and J gave up 6 bases, with 14 bases separating them. From germline, CDR1 is DFQATT and CDR2 SNEGSKA (reference sequence). CDR3 length: 12 amino acids. The DNA for the CDR3 is TGCAGTGTACCTTACGTGGGGGATACGCAGTATTTT. This encodes CSVPYVGDTQYF.

J is TRBJ2-1 and V is TRBV18, with TRBD2 matching 9 bases. V lost 3 bases to trimming and J lost 6 bases; unmatched junction nucleotides: 0. CDR3 length: 13 residues. Germline V CDR1 and CDR2: KGHSH, LQKENI. The CDR3 coding sequence is TGTGCCAGCTCACCGACTAGCGGCAATGAGCAGTTCTTC. It specifies CASSPTSGNEQFF.

The chain couples TRBV20-1 to TRBJ1-1; D possibly corresponds to TRBD1 (5 bases). The length of the CDR3 is 15 residues. Germline V gives CDR1 DFQATT, CDR2 SNEGSKA (reference sequence). The germline V and J ends were trimmed by 3 bases and 0 bases, with 14 bases remaining between them. In nucleotides, the CDR3 is TGCAGTGCTAGTTTGGGGCCTATCATGAACACTGAAGCTTTCTTT. Translated: CSASLGPIMNTEAFF.

This clonotype was picked up a small number of times. The chain is built from TRBV28 and TRBJ2-7; D uncertain. The CDR3 contains 12 residues. The germline gives CDR1 MDHEN, CDR2 SYDVKM. V was cut by 1 base and J by 6 bases, with 7 bases left in between. CDR3 in DNA: TGTGCCAGCAGTTTATACACGGCCGAGCAGTACTTC. It is translated as CASSLYTAEQYF.

The chain combines TRBV7-9 with TRBJ2-1; D ambiguous. The germline V and J ends were trimmed by 5 bases and 1 base, with 9 bases remaining between them. This CDR3 spans 14 amino acids. The V gene's germline CDR1 is SEHNR and CDR2 FQNEAQ (reference sequence). CDR3 loop: CASSPLASYNEQFF. The CDR3 DNA follows: TGTGCCAGCAGCCCCCTGGCTTCCTACAATGAGCAGTTCTTC.